This TCR beta chain comes out of a study of CD8+CD57+ T cells in acquired aplastic anemia. Individuals selected for sequencing had exhibited CD8+CD57+ cell expansion on flow cytometry. The template used for profiling TCR beta VDJ and CDR3 was genomic DNA. In TCRdb, the reads were re-called with MiXCR into one record per CDR3 protein. The data contain some 170,000 distinct CDR3 sequences, roughly 48% of them singletons. The source is a human donor with aplastic anemia. Sequences were obtained from sorted CD4+, CD8+, or CD8+CD57+ T cells (not recorded which) from PBMCs.

CDR3 nucleotide sequence: TGTGCCAGCAGCTTGAAGGGTTTAAACTACAATGAGCAGTTCTTC. Protein product: CASSLKGLNYNEQFF. V is TRBV7-3 and J is TRBJ2-1, with no clear D. CDR1 is SGHTA and CDR2 is FQGTGA in the germline V gene. The CDR3 consists of 15 residues. Trimming took 3 bases from V and 3 from J, leaving 12 bases between them.